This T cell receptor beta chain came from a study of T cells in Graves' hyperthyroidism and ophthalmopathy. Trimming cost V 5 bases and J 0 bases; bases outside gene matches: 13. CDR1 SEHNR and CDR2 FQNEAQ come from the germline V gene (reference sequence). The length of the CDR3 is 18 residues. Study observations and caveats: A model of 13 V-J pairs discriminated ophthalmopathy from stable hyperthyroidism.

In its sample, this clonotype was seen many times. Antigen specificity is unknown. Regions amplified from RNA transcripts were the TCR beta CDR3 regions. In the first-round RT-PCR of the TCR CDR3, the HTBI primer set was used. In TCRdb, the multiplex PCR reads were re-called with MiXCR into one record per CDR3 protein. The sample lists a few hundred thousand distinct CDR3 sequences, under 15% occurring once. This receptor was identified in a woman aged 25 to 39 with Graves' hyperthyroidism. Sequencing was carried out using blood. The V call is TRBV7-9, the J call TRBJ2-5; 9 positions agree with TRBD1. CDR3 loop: CASSEPERTGDHQETQYF. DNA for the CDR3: TGTGCCAGCAGCGAACCCGAACGGACAGGGGACCACCAAGAGACCCAGTACTTC.